A single sample gave rise to the 23 T cell receptor beta chains below, sequenced in a study of T cells in Graves' hyperthyroidism and ophthalmopathy. RNA transcripts gave rise to amplified TCR beta CDR3 regions. During a first-round RT-PCR of the TCR CDR3, the HTBI primer set was used. Each CDR3 protein gets one entry after TCRdb re-called the multiplex PCR reads with MiXCR. The sample has a few hundred thousand distinct CDR3 sequences, roughly 14% seen once; the top ten hold under 8%. Material: blood. The receptors originated from a woman aged 25 to 45 with Graves' hyperthyroidism.

This chain joins TRBV4-2 and TRBJ1-1, with D hard to call. Germline CDR1 is LGHNA and CDR2 is YNFKEQ. This CDR3 comprises 14 residues. The germline V and J ends were trimmed by 1 base and 5 bases, with 11 bases remaining between them. CDR3 nucleotide sequence: TGTGCCAGCAGCCAAGGTCCCGTAGGGACTGAAGCTTTCTTT. Its translation: CASSQGPVGTEAFF.

V gene TRBV30 combines with J gene TRBJ2-1, with no clear D. Trimming removed 0 bases from V and 6 bases from J, with 12 bases in between. The CDR3 covers 14 residues. Germline-derived CDR1 and CDR2 are GTSNPN and SVGIG (reference sequence). The CDR3: CAWSVLRSRNEQFF. CDR3 nucleotide sequence: TGTGCCTGGAGTGTACTAAGGAGTCGCAATGAGCAGTTCTTC.

The rearrangement joins TRBV13 to TRBJ2-1; TRBD1 matches 11 bases. V lost 5 bases and J lost 5; bases outside the gene matches: 5. The CDR3 spans 15 residues. The germline V gene encodes CDR1 PRHDT and CDR2 FYEKMQ (reference sequence). CDR3 sequence (DNA): TGTGCCAGCAGCGTGGGGACAGGGGGGGACAATGAGCAGTTCTTC. Encoded protein: CASSVGTGGDNEQFF.

This clonotype was seen repeatedly, ten times or more. J is TRBJ2-1 and V is TRBV20-1; D call uncertain. V was cut by 0 bases and J by 4 bases, with 7 bases left in between. The germline CDR1 and CDR2 sequences are DFQATT and SNEGSKA (reference sequence). The CDR3 consists of 13 residues. The CDR3 loop is CSARDLLYNEQFF. The CDR3 DNA is TGCAGTGCTAGAGACCTCTTATACAATGAGCAGTTCTTC.

This clonotype was observed a handful of times. CDR3 region: CASRLENNEQFF. In nucleotides, the CDR3 is TGTGCCAGCAGACTAGAAAACAATGAGCAGTTCTTC. The gene calls are TRBV12-3 or TRBV12-4 and TRBJ2-1; maybe TRBD2 (5 bases). V dropped 6 bases and J dropped 5 bases, with 8 bases sitting between them. There are 12 residues in the CDR3.

In this sample, this clonotype turned up a few times. The chain is built from TRBV20-1 and TRBJ1-6; perhaps TRBD1 as D (5 bases). This CDR3 contains 12 residues. Germline V gene lookup returns CDR1 DFQATT and CDR2 SNEGSKA (reference sequence). V lost 6 bases and J 7 bases, leaving 10 bases between the germline ends. The CDR3 region has the DNA TGCAGTGCGGGGGGGGGAAATTCACCCCTCCACTTT. Its protein is CSAGGGNSPLHF.

This clonotype was observed many times. This chain joins TRBV3-1 and TRBJ2-1; no reliable D call. Germline CDR1 and CDR2: LGHDT and YNNKEL (reference sequence). The V end lost 1 base, the J end lost 4 bases, and 11 bases lay between the germline ends. This CDR3 region has 15 residues. In DNA form, the CDR3 reads TGTGCCAGCAGCCAAGGAGCGAAGAGATACAATGAGCAGTTCTTC. As protein: CASSQGAKRYNEQFF.

The sample holds a few counts of this clonotype. This rearrangement joins TRBV30 to TRBJ2-5; 7 bases are a match to TRBD2. The length of the CDR3 is 16 residues. The germline CDR1 and CDR2 sequences are GTSNPN and SVGIG (reference sequence). The V gene end was trimmed by 0 bases and the J gene end by 4 bases; junction bases not matched to a gene: 11. The CDR3 DNA sequence: TGTGCCTGGAGTGTACAAGGTAGCGGGTCGGGAGAGACCCAGTACTTC. This encodes CAWSVQGSGSGETQYF.

The chain has TRBV27 and TRBJ2-3; D uncertain. There are 11 residues in the CDR3. The germline V and J ends were trimmed by 8 bases and 4 bases, with 7 bases remaining between them. Germline CDR1 and CDR2: MNHEY and SMNVEV (reference sequence). The CDR3 reads CASWDSDTQYF. The CDR3 region has the DNA TGTGCCAGCTGGGATTCAGATACGCAGTATTTT.

At least ten counts were recorded for this clonotype. V gene TRBV3-1 combines with J gene TRBJ2-7; TRBD2 aligns across 9 bases. This CDR3 contains 16 residues. The V segment lost 4 bases and the J segment 0 bases; nucleotides outside the gene matches: 7. Germline loops: CDR1 LGHDT, CDR2 YNNKEL (reference sequence). The CDR3 loop reads CASSLDRLAVSYEQYF. CDR3 in DNA: TGTGCCAGCAGCCTCGACAGACTAGCGGTCTCCTACGAGCAGTACTTC.

This clonotype was seen once. Its ends do not fully match the called genes, so a read error is possible. This chain joins TRBV27 and TRBJ2-1, with D possibly TRBD1 on 5 matching bases. CDR3 size: 13 residues. The germline V gene encodes CDR1 MNHEY and CDR2 SMNVEV (reference sequence). CDR3 bases: TGTGCCAGCAGTTTCTCCAGGGCCAATGAGCAGCTCTTC. This gives the protein CASSFSRANEQLF.

This clonotype was recorded a few times. The chain employs TRBV6-1 and TRBJ1-5; maybe TRBD1 (5 bases). The CDR3 runs to 17 residues. V was trimmed by 2 bases and J by 0 bases, leaving 14 bases between them. CDR1 and CDR2 (germline): MNHNS, SASEGT. The CDR3 bases are TGTGCCAGCAGTGAAATATCAGGGTTTTATAGCAATCAGCCCCAGCATTTT. Its protein product is CASSEISGFYSNQPQHF.

To note about this clonotype: A junction boundary mismatches the germline segment, possibly from a read error. The chain employs TRBV5-1 and TRBJ2-3; the match to TRBD2 covers 7 bases. The CDR3 is 16 amino acids. Germline V gives CDR1 SGHRS, CDR2 YFSETQ. CDR3 bases: TGCGCCAGCAGTCCTCAGGTAGCGGGTTACACAGATACGCGGTATTTT. Translated, it gives CASSPQVAGYTDTRYF.

Concerning this clonotype itself: The junction and the germline gene differ at one end; a read error may be behind it. The chain employs TRBV7-7 and TRBJ2-7; 10 bases fit TRBD1. Germline V gives CDR1 SSHAT, CDR2 FNYEAQ (reference sequence). The CDR3 runs 14 residues. CDR3 DNA sequence: TGTGCTAGCAGCCCGGGACAGGGGAACTACGAGCAGTACTTC. This sequence encodes CASSPGQGNYEQYF. Using reference TRBV7-7 and TRBJ2-7 for the parts outside the CDR3, the full variable domain is GAGVSQSPRYKVTKRGQDVTLRCDPISSHATLYWYQQALGQGPEFLTYFNYEAQPDKSGLPSDRFSAERPEGSISTLTIQRTEQRDSAMYRCASSPGQGNYEQYFGPGTRLTVT.

This clonotype showed up many times. The rearrangement uses TRBV7-3 and TRBJ2-5, with 8 bases that match TRBD1. This CDR3 region has 15 residues. The V and J ends lost 5 bases and 5 bases, in that order; junction bases with no gene match: 10. Germline CDR1 and CDR2: SGHTA and FQGTGA. As DNA, the CDR3 is TGTGCCAGCAGCCCCCGGACAGGGCTTACGGAGACCCAGTACTTC. It yields the protein CASSPRTGLTETQYF.

As regards this clonotype: This may come from a read error, since a much larger clone is one base off. This chain connects TRBV7-9 to TRBJ1-4; tentative D call: TRBD1 (6 bases). The CDR3 runs 15 residues. The V gene's germline CDR1 is SEHNR and CDR2 FQNEAQ (reference sequence). CDR3 sequence (DNA): TGTGCCGGCAGCTTGGCTGGACAGCCAAATGAAAAACTGTTTTTT. It translates to CAGSLAGQPNEKLFF.

The table lists this clonotype with many counts. The J gene is TRBJ1-1, the V gene TRBV3-1, with D uncertain. CDR3 length: 15 amino acids. V was pared by 0 bases and J by 0 bases, with 8 bases between. Germline lookup yields CDR1 LGHDT and CDR2 YNNKEL (reference sequence). The CDR3 DNA reads as TGTGCCAGCAGCCAAGAAGGACGGATGAACACTGAAGCTTTCTTT. Translation: CASSQEGRMNTEAFF.

This clonotype has only a few counts. This chain links TRBV9 with TRBJ1-6, with D possibly being TRBD1 (6 bases). The germline V gene encodes CDR1 SGDLS and CDR2 YYNGEE. Trimming took off 1 base at V and 9 bases at J, with 11 bases between the two ends. The CDR3 length is 14 residues. The CDR3 here is CASSVRQTGSPLHF. Written as DNA, the CDR3 is TGTGCCAGCAGCGTAAGGCAGACAGGTTCACCCCTCCACTTT.

V and J are TRBV5-1 and TRBJ2-1, with a weak D call TRBD2 (6 bases). This CDR3 comprises 15 residues. V lost 4 bases and J lost 1, with 12 bases in between. Germline V gives CDR1 SGHRS, CDR2 YFSETQ. CDR3 amino acids: CASSPPAGSYNEQFF. The CDR3 DNA follows: TGCGCCAGCAGCCCCCCCGCGGGGTCCTACAATGAGCAGTTCTTC.

There are a few counts of this clonotype. The chain carries TRBV20-1 and TRBJ2-2; D call uncertain. V was trimmed by 4 bases and J by 1 base, leaving 7 bases between them. This CDR3 comprises 13 residues. In germline, CDR1 is DFQATT, CDR2 SNEGSKA (reference sequence). CDR3 residues: CSATTENTGELFF. CDR3 sequence (DNA): TGCAGTGCTACCACAGAGAACACCGGGGAGCTGTTTTTT.

A note on this clonotype: Its ends do not fully match the called genes, so a read error is possible. The chain carries TRBV7-3 and TRBJ2-1, with a weak D call TRBD1 (7 bases). The V gene's germline CDR1 is SGHTA and CDR2 FQGTGA. This CDR3 spans 15 amino acids. The CDR3 DNA sequence: TGTGCCAGCAGCTCAGGGGGGAGCTCCTACGATGAGCAGTTCTTC. Residues: CASSSGGSSYDEQFF.

This clonotype has a count of ten or more. J is TRBJ2-3 and V is TRBV12-3 or TRBV12-4, with TRBD2 matching 11 bases. CDR3 size: 16 residues. Germline trimming cut 5 bases from V and 4 bases from J; bases unmatched to any gene: 8. DNA of the CDR3: TGTGCCAGCAGTGCCTTAGTAGCGGGAGGGTCAGATACGCAGTATTTT. Translation gives CASSALVAGGSDTQYF.

The chain is built from TRBV10-3 and TRBJ1-1; TRBD1 aligns across 9 bases. Trimming at V came to 9 bases and at J to 0 bases, leaving 2 bases not matched to a gene. Germline CDR1 is ENHRY and CDR2 is SYGVKD. This CDR3 comprises 13 residues. The CDR3 protein is CAITGGVNTEAFF. The CDR3 region has the DNA TGTGCCATTACAGGGGGCGTGAACACTGAAGCTTTCTTT.